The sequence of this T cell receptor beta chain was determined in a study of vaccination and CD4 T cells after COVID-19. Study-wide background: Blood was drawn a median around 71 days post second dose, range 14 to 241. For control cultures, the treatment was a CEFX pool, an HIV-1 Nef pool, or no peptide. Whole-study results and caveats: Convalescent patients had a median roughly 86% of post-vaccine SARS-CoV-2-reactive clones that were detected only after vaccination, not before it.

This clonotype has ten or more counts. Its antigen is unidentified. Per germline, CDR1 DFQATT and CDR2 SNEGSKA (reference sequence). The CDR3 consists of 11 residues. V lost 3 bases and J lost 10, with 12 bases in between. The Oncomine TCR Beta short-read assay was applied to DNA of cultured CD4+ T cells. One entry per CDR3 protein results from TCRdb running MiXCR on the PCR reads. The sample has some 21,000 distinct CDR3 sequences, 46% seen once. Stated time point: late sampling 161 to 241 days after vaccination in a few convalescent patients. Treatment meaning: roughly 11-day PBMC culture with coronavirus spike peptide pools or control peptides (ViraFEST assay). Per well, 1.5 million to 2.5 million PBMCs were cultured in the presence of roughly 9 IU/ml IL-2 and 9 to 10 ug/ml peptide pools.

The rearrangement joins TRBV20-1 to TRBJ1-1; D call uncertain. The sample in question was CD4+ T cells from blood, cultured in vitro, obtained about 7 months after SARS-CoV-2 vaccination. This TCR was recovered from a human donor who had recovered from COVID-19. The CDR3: CSASNVGGAFF. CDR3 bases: TGCAGTGCTAGTAATGTAGGAGGAGCTTTCTTT.